One and the same sample provided the 10 T cell receptor beta chains below, sequenced in a study of blood T cells in healthy people across ages. A second PCR of 7 to 11 cycles used a sample-barcoded 5' primer and a J-beta primer mix. Each CDR3 protein is one row after TCRdb ran MiXCR on the 5' RACE reads. Of about 580,000 distinct CDR3 sequences in the sample, roughly 48% were seen once. Material: blood. These receptors originate from a man older than 75 in good health.

The chain links TRBV2 to TRBJ1-2; 7 bases agree with TRBD1. The trim removed 3 bases at V and 4 bases at J, leaving 11 bases unmatched. The CDR3 covers 16 residues. Germline V gene lookup returns CDR1 SNHLY and CDR2 FYNNEI. The CDR3 region is CASSESHPDRTYGYTF. The DNA for the CDR3 is TGTGCCAGCAGTGAGTCCCACCCGGACAGGACCTATGGCTACACCTTC.

This clonotype was detected many times. J is TRBJ2-6 and V is TRBV7-9; a weak D match, TRBD2 (5 bases). The V end was cut by 0 bases, the J end by 0 bases, with 6 bases between. The CDR3 spans 16 residues. Germline CDR1 reads SEHNR; CDR2 reads FQNEAQ (reference sequence). CDR3 sequence reads: CASSLAAGSGANVLTF. The CDR3 DNA reads TGTGCCAGCAGCTTAGCGGCGGGCTCTGGGGCCAACGTCCTGACTTTC.

This clonotype was seen a few times. This chain links TRBV7-2 with TRBJ2-1; tentatively, D is TRBD1 (5 bases). Germline CDR1 reads SGHTA; CDR2 reads FQGNSA. This CDR3 spans 16 amino acids. V was pared by 5 bases and J by 4 bases, with 18 bases between. CDR3 loop: CASSRQQALGYNEQFF. The CDR3 DNA follows: TGTGCCAGCAGCAGACAGCAGGCCCTTGGATACAATGAGCAGTTCTTC.

The V gene is TRBV6-6, the J gene TRBJ1-1; D is unclear. Germline-derived CDR1 and CDR2 are MNHNY and SVGAGI (reference sequence). The CDR3 runs 13 residues. V lost 7 bases and J 3 bases, leaving 12 bases between the germline ends. CDR3 nucleotide sequence: TGTGCCAGCAAATCGAATAGGGACACTGAAGCTTTCTTT. It codes for CASKSNRDTEAFF.

This clonotype was counted between two and nine times. The chain is built from TRBV13 and TRBJ2-5; D call uncertain. This CDR3 region has 13 residues. Germline loops: CDR1 PRHDT, CDR2 FYEKMQ (reference sequence). Trimming cost V 4 bases and J 4 bases, with 10 bases left between them. CDR3 sequence (DNA): TGTGCCAGCAGCTCGACGCATGGAGAGACCCAGTACTTC. This codes for CASSSTHGETQYF.

This clonotype was observed once. The rearrangement joins TRBV29-1 to TRBJ2-7; either TRBD1 or TRBD2 may supply D (5 bases each). The CDR3 contains 14 residues. V lost 1 base and J 2 bases, leaving 12 bases between the germline ends. Germline CDR1 is SQVTM and CDR2 is ANQGSEA. The CDR3 DNA reads as TGCAGCGTTGAAGGGGTAGTGGGACCCTACGAGCAGTACTTC. This encodes CSVEGVVGPYEQYF.

The rearrangement joins TRBV18 to TRBJ2-7, with a tentative D call TRBD2 (5 bases). The assigned J gene may be wrong: the sequence end matches TRBJ2-4 better. CDR1 and CDR2 (germline): KGHSH, LQKENI. This CDR3 is 14 amino acids long. The CDR3 bases are TGTGCCAGCTCACCGTCGGGGTTAGAAAACATTCAGTACTTC. Protein product: CASSPSGLENIQYF.

This clonotype was observed a few times. The chain is built from TRBV29-1 and TRBJ2-5; possible D gene TRBD1, 6 bases. CDR1 is SQVTM and CDR2 is ANQGSEA in the germline V gene. CDR3 size: 13 residues. With 2 bases removed from V and 3 bases from J, the gap between germline ends came to 10 bases. This chain's CDR3 is CSVEFTGKETQYF. Here the CDR3 DNA reads TGCAGCGTTGAATTCACAGGGAAAGAGACCCAGTACTTC.

The V gene is TRBV11-1, the J gene TRBJ2-1; TRBD1 or TRBD2 may be the D gene (5 bases each). Germline lookup yields CDR1 SGHAT and CDR2 FQDESV (reference sequence). There are 14 residues in the CDR3. Deletions cut 1 base from V and 8 bases from J, with 12 bases between. CDR3 DNA: TGTGCCAGCAGCTTAGAATACGGGGCCGATGAGCAGTTCTTC. Translated, it gives CASSLEYGADEQFF.

This clonotype was seen at least ten times. The rearrangement joins TRBV7-9 to TRBJ2-6; 7 positions match TRBD1. Germline V gene data show CDR1 as SEHNR and CDR2 as FQNEAQ (reference sequence). The V and J ends lost 4 bases and 2 bases, in that order; junction bases with no gene match: 2. There are 15 residues in the CDR3. CDR3 in amino acids: CASSSDRAGANVLTF. CDR3 sequence (DNA): TGTGCCAGCAGCTCAGACAGGGCTGGGGCCAACGTCCTGACTTTC.